This T cell receptor (beta chain) derives from a study of T cells in Graves' hyperthyroidism and ophthalmopathy. The overall study: Before treatment of any kind, peripheral blood was taken at initial diagnosis.

Patients showing uncontrolled infection, other autoimmune disease, pregnancy or lactation were ineligible. Out of over 7.5 ml of fresh peripheral blood came the PBMCs. Using RNA transcripts as the source, TCR beta CDR3 regions were amplified. Using the HTBI primer set, a first-round RT-PCR was run on the TCR CDR3. TCRdb used MiXCR to reprocess the multiplex PCR reads, holding one entry per CDR3 protein. The sample has around 560,000 distinct CDR3 sequences; over 15% are singletons. Findings of the study overall: Ophthalmopathy was model-predicted a median around 6.1 months pre-onset.

Notes on this clonotype: As yet, its antigen is unknown.

The TCR was taken from a woman between 18 and 29 years old with Graves' hyperthyroidism. Sequencing input: blood.

CDR3 sequence reads: CASSELLNRGQGQPQHF. CDR3 coding DNA: TGCGCCAGCAGCGAGCTACTAAACAGGGGGCAAGGGCAGCCCCAGCATTTT. The chain uses TRBV4-3 and TRBJ1-5; 9 positions agree with TRBD1. V dropped 5 bases and J dropped 7; count of bases not matched to a gene: 15. This CDR3 comprises 17 residues. Germline V gives CDR1 LGHNA, CDR2 YSLEER.